This T cell receptor (beta chain) appears in the sequencing data of a study of T cells after posttransplantation cyclophosphamide. The V gene end was trimmed by 2 bases and the J gene end by 5 bases; junction bases not matched to a gene: 13. From germline, CDR1 is SGHAT and CDR2 FQNNGV. CDR3 size: 17 residues. TCRdb's copy holds only in-frame clones and misses some; the assay was immunoSEQ multiplex PCR. The sample lists about 7,300 clones, 75% to 95% occurring once. What was sequenced was CD4+ T cells sorted from blood. The chain uses TRBV11-2 and TRBJ2-5; TRBD1 agrees at 8 bases. This receptor was obtained from a woman in her fifties or sixties in good health and a related stem cell transplant donor. CDR3 loop: CASSLRTGFGGGETQYF. The CDR3 DNA follows: TGTGCCAGCAGCTTAAGGACAGGGTTTGGTGGTGGTGAGACCCAGTACTTC.